The following is a T cell receptor beta chain sequence with its context. The antigen is not known. There are 13 residues in the CDR3. Per the germline V gene, CDR1 is SQVTM and CDR2 is ANQGSEA. V was trimmed by 3 bases and J by 3 bases, leaving 12 bases between them. This entry belongs to a study of T cell responses to AZD1222 COVID-19 vaccine. Background on the study: Some second doses came at about 4 weeks and others at about 12 weeks; these were pooled. Study conclusions and caveats: In a largely white British group with more females than males, clonal diversity was possibly underestimated. Reportedly, nearly half of unique spike TCRs recognized epitopes outside B.1.351/B.1.1.7 mutations. Across spike, vaccine-associated CD4 TCRs were found, dominant at 160-218 and 743-854.

The repertoire was sequenced with immunoSEQ multiplex PCR; TCRdb's copy has only in-frame clones and lacks some. This table has 60,000 to 100,000 clones, around 87% appearing once. The chain recombines TRBV29-1 with TRBJ2-7, with D perhaps assigned TRBD1 or TRBD2 (6 bases each). This sequence originates from an adult in good health. Sequenced material: peripheral blood, taken on day 0 of AZD1222 vaccination. The CDR3 spells CSVDGGGSYEQYF. DNA of the CDR3: TGCAGCGTTGATGGAGGGGGAAGCTACGAGCAGTACTTC.